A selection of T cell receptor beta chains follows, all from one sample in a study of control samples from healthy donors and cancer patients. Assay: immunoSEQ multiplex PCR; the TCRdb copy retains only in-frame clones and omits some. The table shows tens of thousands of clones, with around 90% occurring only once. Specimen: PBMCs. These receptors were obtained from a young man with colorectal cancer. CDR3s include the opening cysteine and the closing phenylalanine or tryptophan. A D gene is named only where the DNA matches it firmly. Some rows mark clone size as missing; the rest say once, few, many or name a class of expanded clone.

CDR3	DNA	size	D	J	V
CASSQGFGSSGEVETQYF	TGTGCCAGCAGCCAAGGGTTCGGATCGTCCGGGGAGGTCGAGACCCAGTACTTC	NA	NA	TRBJ2-5	TRBV3-1/TRBV3-2
CSVRQDSNTEAFF	TGCAGCGTACGACAGGACAGCAACACTGAAGCTTTCTTT	NA	NA	TRBJ1-1	TRBV29-1
CASSLGNEQFF	TGTGCCAGCAGCTTGGGCAATGAGCAGTTCTTC	NA	NA	TRBJ2-1	TRBV5-4
CASRMTGVPGELFF	TGTGCCAGCAGAATGACAGGGGTCCCCGGGGAGCTGTTTTTT	NA	TRBD1	TRBJ2-2	TRBV14
CASSQLAGGPREQYF	TGCGCCAGCAGCCAATTAGCGGGGGGGCCGCGGGAGCAGTACTTC	NA	TRBD2	TRBJ2-7	TRBV5-1
CASSEHRGGSPLHF	TGTGCCAGCAGTGAACACAGGGGTGGTTCACCCCTCCACTTT	NA	TRBD1	TRBJ1-6	TRBV25-1
CASSLEGRDTDTQYF	TGCGCCAGCAGCTTGGAAGGCAGGGACACAGATACGCAGTATTTT	NA	NA	TRBJ2-3	TRBV5-1
CAWNGNRNYGYTF	TGTGCCTGGAATGGTAACAGAAACTATGGCTACACCTTC	NA	NA	TRBJ1-2	TRBV30
CASIQQGNNSPLHF	TGTGCCAGCATCCAACAGGGGAATAATTCACCCCTCCACTTT	NA	TRBD1	TRBJ1-6	TRBV13
CASSSHPTAGDTQYF	TGTGCCAGCAGCTCGCATCCGACAGCCGGCGATACGCAGTATTTT	once	NA	TRBJ2-3	TRBV5-4
CASSYSDRGFTEAFF	TGTGCCAGCAGTTACTCGGACAGGGGTTTCACTGAAGCTTTCTTT	NA	TRBD1	TRBJ1-1	TRBV6-5
CASSYERYYTEAFF	TGTGCCAGCAGTTACGAGAGGTACTACACTGAAGCTTTCTTT	NA	NA	TRBJ1-1	TRBV6-2/TRBV6-3
CSVESHTGPYGYTF	TGCAGCGTTGAAAGCCACACAGGCCCCTATGGCTACACCTTC	NA	NA	TRBJ1-2	TRBV29-1
CASTDPDLNTEAFF	TGTGCCAGCACCGACCCGGATTTGAACACTGAAGCTTTCTTT	NA	NA	TRBJ1-1	TRBV11-2
CAISHTGTGSGNTIYF	TGTGCCATCAGCCATACCGGGACAGGGTCTGGAAACACCATATATTTT	NA	TRBD1	TRBJ1-3	TRBV10-3
CASSPQTGTGYYGYTF	TGCGCCAGCAGCCCTCAGACCGGGACAGGGTACTATGGCTACACCTTC	NA	TRBD1	TRBJ1-2	TRBV4-3
CASSYNSPGLHHEQFF	TGTGCCAGCAGCTATAACAGCCCGGGACTACACCATGAGCAGTTCTTC	NA	TRBD2	TRBJ2-1	TRBV11-2
CASSVADYSGANVLTF	TGTGCCAGCAGTGTCGCGGATTACTCTGGGGCCAACGTCCTGACTTTC	NA	NA	TRBJ2-6	TRBV6-1
CASSLDIGYSPLHF	TGTGCCAGCAGTCTAGACATAGGGTATTCACCCCTCCACTTT	NA	NA	TRBJ1-6	TRBV5-4
CASSLGGQIQETQYF	TGTGCCAGCAGCCTAGGCGGACAGATACAAGAGACCCAGTACTTC	once	NA	TRBJ2-5	TRBV7-2
CASSFPTGLNEKLFF	TGTGCCAGCAGCTTCCCGACAGGGTTAAATGAAAAACTGTTTTTT	NA	TRBD1	TRBJ1-4	TRBV7-2
CASSLAGSGTEAFF	TGTGCCAGCAGCTTAGCGGGCTCCGGCACTGAAGCTTTCTTT	NA	NA	TRBJ1-1	TRBV7-2
CASSQSTGLSDEQFF	TGCGCCAGCAGCCAGTCGACAGGCCTATCCGATGAGCAGTTCTTC	NA	NA	TRBJ2-1	TRBV4-1
CASSLVRGGIMNTEAFF	TGCGCCAGCAGCTTGGTTAGAGGGGGGATAATGAACACTGAAGCTTTCTTT	NA	NA	TRBJ1-1	TRBV5-1
CAWSADRNTEAFF	TGTGCCTGGAGTGCTGACAGAAACACTGAAGCTTTCTTT	NA	NA	TRBJ1-1	TRBV30
CASSLNGGSINSPLHF	TGCGCCAGCAGCTTGAACGGAGGGTCGATTAATTCACCCCTCCACTTT	NA	NA	TRBJ1-6	TRBV5-1
CASRTGGTQYF	TGTGCCAGCAGGACAGGGGGGACGCAGTATTTT	NA	TRBD1	TRBJ2-3	TRBV27